These T cell receptor beta chains were read from a single sample in a study of beta chain features in type 1 diabetes. This table comes from immunoSEQ multiplex PCR, and its TCRdb copy is limited to in-frame clones, with some not included. The sample yields 310,000 or so clones, roughly 8% seen once. Material for sequencing was central memory CD4+ T cells from blood. All receptors come from a woman aged 18-30 years in good health. Both conserved end residues are part of each CDR3. D genes are given only for firm matches. Size values are once, few and many counts, or a class for expanded clones, and some rows have none.

.	TRBV30	few	TRBJ1-2	TGTGCCTGGAGTGTCCGGCAGGGGAACGGCTACACCTTC	CAWSVRQGNGYTF
TRBD1	TRBV9	.	TRBJ1-2	TGTGCCAGCAGCTTGGGACAGCCGGGCTATGGCTACACCTTC	CASSLGQPGYGYTF
.	TRBV7-9	few	TRBJ2-3	TGTGCCAGCAGCTTAGGTCAAGGGGGTGTAGATACGCAGTATTTT	CASSLGQGGVDTQYF
.	TRBV11-3	few	TRBJ2-3	TGTGCCAGCAGCTTGAACGGACGCACAGATACGCAGTATTTT	CASSLNGRTDTQYF
TRBD2	TRBV7-2	few	TRBJ2-3	TGTGCCAGCAGCCCTCGGACTAGCGGGGGGTTTAGGACAGATACGCAGTATTTT	CASSPRTSGGFRTDTQYF
TRBD2	TRBV2	few	TRBJ2-2	TGTGCCGCGGTGGAAACTAGCGGGAACACCGGGGAGCTGTTTTTT	CAAVETSGNTGELFF
.	TRBV7-2	many	TRBJ2-7	TGTGCCAGCAGCTCCTCGTTGGGGGACTCCTACGAGCAGTACTTC	CASSSSLGDSYEQYF
TRBD1	TRBV6-5	.	TRBJ2-7	TGTGCCAGCAGTTCGGCCACAGGGGGAAGCTCCTACGAGCAGTACTTC	CASSSATGGSSYEQYF
.	TRBV2	.	TRBJ1-2	TGTGCCAGCACCTCAACCAGGCGCGCTGGAGGTGTCTATGGCTACACCTTC	CASTSTRRAGGVYGYTF
TRBD2	TRBV4-2	.	TRBJ2-1	TGTGCCAGCAGCCAAGAATTCAGGAGGGCGAGACTAGCGGGAGTGCTCGATGAGCAGTTCTTC	CASSQEFRRARLAGVLDEQFF
TRBD2	TRBV2	few	TRBJ2-3	TGTGCCAGCAGTGGCGCCGGGACTAGCGGGAGTCGGGATACGCAGTATTTT	CASSGAGTSGSRDTQYF
TRBD1	TRBV9	.	TRBJ1-4	TGTGCCAGCAGCGTAGGGCAGGGGGCTTCAAATGAAAAACTGTTTTTT	CASSVGQGASNEKLFF
.	TRBV28	.	TRBJ1-2	TGTGCCAGCAGTTTACCTAGTCTAAGAGGGAGGGCGAGGTATGGCTACACCTTC	CASSLPSLRGRARYGYTF
.	TRBV27	.	TRBJ2-2	TGTGCCAGCAGTTCAACGAGTAGGGCCGGGGAGCTGTTTTTT	CASSSTSRAGELFF
TRBD2	TRBV10-3	few	TRBJ2-1	TGTGCCACCCGAGGGGCTAGCGGGAGGTCGTACAATGAGCAGTTCTTC	CATRGASGRSYNEQFF
.	TRBV28	many	TRBJ2-7	TGTGCCAGCAGTCTCAATTACGAGCAGTACTTC	CASSLNYEQYF
.	TRBV4-3	few	TRBJ1-5	TGCGCCAGCAGCCAAGAATTCACGCAGCCCCAGCATTTT	CASSQEFTQPQHF
.	TRBV7-3	few	TRBJ1-4	TGTGCCAGCAGCTTAAACGGGGGCGCGGGTGAAAAACTGTTTTTT	CASSLNGGAGEKLFF
TRBD1	TRBV7-8	few	TRBJ2-7	TGTGCCAGCAGCCCCGAGGGTTGGCAGGGGGCGGGGGAGCAGTACTTC	CASSPEGWQGAGEQYF
TRBD1	TRBV28	few	TRBJ2-2	TGTGCCAGCAGGTCCGGGACAGGGGACACCGGGGAGCTGTTTTTT	CASRSGTGDTGELFF
.	TRBV27	.	TRBJ2-4	TGTGCCAGCAGTCCCCACAGAGGAGGGGTCCTAAACATTCAGTACTTC	CASSPHRGGVLNIQYF
.	TRBV7-8	few	TRBJ2-1	TGTGCCAGCACCACCGGAAATGAGCAGTTCTTC	CASTTGNEQFF
.	TRBV19	.	TRBJ2-1	TGTGCCAGTAGTATAAGTCGACTCCCCGCAACCTACAATGAGCAGTTCTTC	CASSISRLPATYNEQFF
.	TRBV5-1	.	TRBJ1-5	TGCGCCAGCAGCCTACAGGGCGGAAATCAGCCCCAGCATTTT	CASSLQGGNQPQHF
.	TRBV10-3	few	TRBJ1-3	TGTGCCATCGGATTGGGCACGAGCTCTGGAAACACCATATATTTT	CAIGLGTSSGNTIYF
TRBD2	TRBV7-2	few	TRBJ2-3	TGTGCCAGCAGCTTATTTGGAGCGGGGAGCACAGATACGCAGTATTTT	CASSLFGAGSTDTQYF
TRBD2	TRBV5-1	.	TRBJ2-1	TGCGCCAGTGAGGGGACGGCTAGCGGGATCCGCGAGCAGTTCTTC	CASEGTASGIREQFF
.	TRBV9	few	TRBJ1-3	TGTGCCAGCAGCGTAGGAGGGTGGGCTTCCCGCTCTGGAAACACCATATATTTT	CASSVGGWASRSGNTIYF
TRBD2	TRBV27	.	TRBJ2-1	TGTGCCAGCAGTTTATGGGGCGGGAGGGTAAATGAGCAGTTCTTC	CASSLWGGRVNEQFF
.	TRBV5-4	few	TRBJ2-1	TGTGCCAGCAGCCAATCCGGGGGTAGTCATAATTCCAATGAGCAGTTCTTC	CASSQSGGSHNSNEQFF
TRBD2	TRBV7-8	.	TRBJ2-7	TGTGCCACTTACGAGGGAAGGTTTGGGACTAGCGGGAGAAACCAGCAGTACTTC	CATYEGRFGTSGRNQQYF
.	TRBV9	few	TRBJ2-7	TGTGCCAGCAGCGTAGAACTAGGGCCTTCCTACGAGCAGTACTTC	CASSVELGPSYEQYF
TRBD2	TRBV27	few	TRBJ2-1	TGTGCCAGCAGTTTGGTAGCGGGCCCCTACAATGAGCAGTTCTTC	CASSLVAGPYNEQFF